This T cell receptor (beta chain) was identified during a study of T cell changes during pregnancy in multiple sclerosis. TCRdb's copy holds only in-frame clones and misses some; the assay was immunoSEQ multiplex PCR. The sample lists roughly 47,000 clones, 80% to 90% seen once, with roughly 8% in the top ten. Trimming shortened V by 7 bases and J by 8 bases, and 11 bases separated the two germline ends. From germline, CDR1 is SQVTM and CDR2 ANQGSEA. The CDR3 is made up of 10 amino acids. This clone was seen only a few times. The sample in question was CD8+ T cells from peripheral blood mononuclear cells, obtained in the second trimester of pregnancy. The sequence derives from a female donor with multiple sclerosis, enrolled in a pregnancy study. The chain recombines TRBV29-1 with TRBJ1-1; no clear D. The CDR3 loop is CSGWSREAFF. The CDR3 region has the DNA TGCAGCGGCTGGAGTCGGGAAGCTTTCTTT. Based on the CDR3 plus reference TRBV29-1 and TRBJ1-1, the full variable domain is SAVISQKPSRDICQRGTSLTIQCQVDSQVTMMFWYRQQPGQSLTLIATANQGSEATYESGFVIDKFPISRPNLTFSTLTVSNMSPEDSSIYLCSGWSREAFFGQGTRLTVV.